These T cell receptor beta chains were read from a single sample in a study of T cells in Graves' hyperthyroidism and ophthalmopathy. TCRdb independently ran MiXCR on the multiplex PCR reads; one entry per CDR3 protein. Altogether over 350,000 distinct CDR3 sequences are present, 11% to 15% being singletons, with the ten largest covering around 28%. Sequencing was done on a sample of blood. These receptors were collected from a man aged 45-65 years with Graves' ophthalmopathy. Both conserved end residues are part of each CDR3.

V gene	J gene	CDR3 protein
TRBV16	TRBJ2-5	CASSRWDNQETQYF
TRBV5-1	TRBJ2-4	CASSKTTAVKNIQYF
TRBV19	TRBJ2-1	CASSKGGPGQGAQATYNEQFF
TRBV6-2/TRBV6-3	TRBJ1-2	CASRTIYGYTF
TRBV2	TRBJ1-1	CASRGQGEGEAFF
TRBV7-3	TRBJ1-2	CASSITGTGNYGYTF
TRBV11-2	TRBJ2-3	CAGHGGSLTDTQYF
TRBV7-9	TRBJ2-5	CASSFGGPPEPETQYF
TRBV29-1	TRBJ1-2	CSVEGTGSIYGYTF
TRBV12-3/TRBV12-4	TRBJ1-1	CASSLRHRELAFF
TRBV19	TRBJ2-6	CASTTTGANVLTF
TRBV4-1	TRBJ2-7	CASSQDGRKGTYEQYF
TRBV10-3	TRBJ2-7	CAIGNQAGVEQYF
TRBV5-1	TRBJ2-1	CASSTLAGGGYNEQFF
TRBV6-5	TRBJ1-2	CASSYDMFQFPRGGGQKLDGYTF
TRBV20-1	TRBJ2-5	CSARELAEQETQYF
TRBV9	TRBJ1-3	CASSPTSGKPLISGNTIYF
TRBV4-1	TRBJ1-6	CASSQEAGMYHSPLHF
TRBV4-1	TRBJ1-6	CASSQERGLYNSPLHF
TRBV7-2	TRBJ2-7	CASSLAQLSGKSSYEQYF
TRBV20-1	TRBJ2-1	CSASKEETYNEQFF
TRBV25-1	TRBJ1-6	CASRGGGGSLHF
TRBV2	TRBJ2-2	CATTRAGELFF
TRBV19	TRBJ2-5	CASSAGMSSETQYF
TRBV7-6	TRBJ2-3	CASSLAGANTDTQYF
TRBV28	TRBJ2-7	CASSPHGTYEQYF
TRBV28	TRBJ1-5	CASSLKGDSEQPQHF
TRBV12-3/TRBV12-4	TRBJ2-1	CASRSSEAYNEQFF
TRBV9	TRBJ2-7	CASSTEPGYEQYF
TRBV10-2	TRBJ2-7	CASSDPSGRSKDEQYF
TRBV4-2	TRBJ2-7	CASSPGTGRSYEQYF
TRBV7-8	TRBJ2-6	CASSLMGLAGVSGANVLTF
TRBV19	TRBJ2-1	CASTLGRDSYNEQFF
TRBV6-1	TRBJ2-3	CASRLAGVSTDTQYF
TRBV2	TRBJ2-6	CASSRDRNAGANVLTF